This T cell receptor (beta chain) was identified in a study of T cells in Graves' hyperthyroidism and ophthalmopathy. Whole-study results and caveats: Most clonotypes that expanded in the thyroid above 0.001 also showed up in blood.

TCR beta CDR3 regions were amplified from RNA transcripts. With the HTBI primer set, the TCR CDR3 went through a first round of RT-PCR. TCRdb itself ran the multiplex PCR reads through MiXCR, one entry per CDR3 protein. The sample carries around 350,000 distinct CDR3 sequences, 15% to 19% recorded once. This CDR3 has 11 amino acids. Germline loops: CDR1 DFQATT, CDR2 SNEGSKA (reference sequence). Trimming left V 7 bases short and J 7 bases short, with 13 bases between. With respect to this clonotype: Its matching antigen is unknown.

Not enrolled were patients with uncontrolled infection, other autoimmune disease, pregnancy or lactation. The specimen was blood. The TCR originated in a woman between 18 and 29 years old with Graves' hyperthyroidism that later progressed to Graves' ophthalmopathy. This chain uses TRBV20-1 with TRBJ1-1, with D unclear. The CDR3 DNA reads as TGCAGTGGAAAGATAGACTTTGAAGCTTTCTTT. Translation gives CSGKIDFEAFF.